The 25 T cell receptor beta chains listed next were all sequenced from one sample in a study of cytomegalovirus exposure and HLA in healthy donors. 13 Jbeta primers and 60 Vbeta primers were used for the PCR. The table came from immunoSEQ multiplex PCR; TCRdb's copy has only in-frame clones and leaves some out. Found here are 120,000 or so clones, around three quarters of them singletons; the top ten hold roughly 3.6%. The sample consisted of PBMCs. The source is a man aged 25-45 years in good health and CMV-seronegative.

The V gene is TRBV11-1, the J gene TRBJ1-2; a weak D match, TRBD1 (6 bases). The CDR3 extends over 12 amino acids. V lost 8 bases, J lost 8 bases, and 15 bases lay in between. Germline CDR1 is SGHAT and CDR2 is FQDESV (reference sequence). CDR3 loop: CASEASDRGYTF. DNA for the CDR3: TGTGCCAGCGAAGCATCTGACAGGGGCTACACCTTC.

The gene calls are TRBV19 and TRBJ2-7, with 8 bases matching TRBD1. V lost 3 bases to trimming and J lost 3 bases; unmatched junction nucleotides: 4. The germline V gene encodes CDR1 LNHDA and CDR2 SQIVND (reference sequence). The CDR3 totals 14 residues. CDR3 in amino acids: CASSIQGAGYEQYF. The DNA for the CDR3 is TGTGCCAGTAGTATCCAGGGGGCAGGCTACGAGCAGTACTTC. Supplemented by reference TRBV19 and TRBJ2-7, the full variable domain reads DGGITQSPKYLFRKEGQNVTLSCEQNLNHDAMYWYRQDPGQGLRLIYYSQIVNDFQKGDIAEGYSVSREKKESFPLTVTSAQKNPTAFYLCASSIQGAGYEQYFGPGTRLTVT.

This chain's CDR3 is CASSLGHSLNTEAFF. The CDR3 bases are TGTGCCAGCAGCTTGGGCCACAGCTTGAACACTGAAGCTTTCTTT. The genes are TRBV5-4 and TRBJ1-1; no clear D. This CDR3 comprises 15 residues. V shed 0 bases and J shed 0 bases, with 9 bases lying between them. Germline-derived CDR1 and CDR2 are SGHNT and YYREEE (reference sequence).

The chain employs TRBV11-2 and TRBJ1-2; D gene uncertain. CDR3 length: 16 residues. Germline lookup yields CDR1 SGHAT and CDR2 FQNNGV. The ends were cut back, 0 bases at V and 0 bases at J, with 11 bases in the middle. CDR3 nucleotides: TGTGCCAGCAGCTTAGACGGCCGGGGAGCTAACTATGGCTACACCTTC. The encoded protein is CASSLDGRGANYGYTF.

This clone was seen more than once but under ten times. The chain carries TRBV11-2 and TRBJ2-4; TRBD1 matches at 7 bases. V was pared by 1 base and J by 9 bases, with 12 bases of the junction left unmatched. CDR1 SGHAT and CDR2 FQNNGV come from the germline V gene. The CDR3 loop spans 16 amino acids. DNA for the CDR3: TGTGCCAGCAGCTTAGTTCGTGACAGGGCGGGCTTCATTCAGTACTTC. Translation: CASSLVRDRAGFIQYF.

The J gene is TRBJ2-7, the V gene TRBV19, with 7 bases lining up with TRBD1. The V segment lost 3 bases and the J segment 0 bases; nucleotides outside the gene matches: 14. The CDR3 has 18 residues. Per germline, CDR1 LNHDA and CDR2 SQIVND (reference sequence). The CDR3 DNA reads as TGTGCCAGTAGTATTGCAGCCTCGAGGGGACAGAGCTCCTACGAGCAGTACTTC. Encoded protein: CASSIAASRGQSSYEQYF.

The chain uses TRBV9 and TRBJ2-5, with D possibly matching TRBD1 (5 bases). V was shortened by 0 bases and J by 4 bases, with 13 bases between the two germline ends. The CDR3 spans 15 residues. Germline V gives CDR1 SGDLS, CDR2 YYNGEE. The CDR3, as DNA: TGTGCCAGCAGCGTAGGTCAGGGTATGGGAGAGACCCAGTACTTC. It specifies CASSVGQGMGETQYF.

This clone was detected a few times. This sample includes further DNA sequences coding for the same CDR3. This chain connects TRBV7-9 to TRBJ2-7; the D is unclear. CDR3 size: 14 residues. The germline V gene has CDR1 SEHNR and CDR2 FQNEAQ (reference sequence). With 5 bases removed from V and 0 bases from J, the gap between germline ends came to 11 bases. The CDR3 sequence is CASSPYIGSYEQYF. CDR3 nucleotide sequence: TGTGCCAGCAGCCCCTATATTGGCTCCTACGAGCAGTACTTC.

The chain uses TRBV5-4 and TRBJ1-1, with 10 bases aligning to TRBD1. This CDR3 contains 14 residues. CDR1 and CDR2 (germline): SGHNT, YYREEE (reference sequence). V shed 2 bases and J 5 bases; nucleotides not matched to a gene: 3. CDR3 in amino acids: CASSFSGQGTEAFF. In nucleotides, the CDR3 is TGTGCCAGCAGCTTCTCGGGACAGGGGACTGAAGCTTTCTTT.

This chain joins TRBV19 and TRBJ1-6; D not resolved. The CDR3 spans 15 residues. Trimming stripped 7 bases from V and 9 bases from J, with 19 bases between. In germline, CDR1 is LNHDA, CDR2 SQIVND (reference sequence). The CDR3 region has the DNA TGTGCCAGTACCGTAGTAGGAGGGTTGATTTCACCCCTCCACTTT. Protein sequence: CASTVVGGLISPLHF.

CDR3 DNA: TGCAGCGTTTCGGACAGGCTCTACGAGCAGTACTTC. Amino acid sequence: CSVSDRLYEQYF. The chain is built from TRBV29-1 and TRBJ2-7; 7 bases match TRBD1. This CDR3 is built from 12 residues. Unmatched junction bases numbered 4, after V lost 5 bases and J lost 3 bases. Germline V gene sequence: CDR1 SQVTM, CDR2 ANQGSEA.

J is TRBJ1-1 and V is TRBV4-1; D is unclear. The CDR3 length is 15 residues. The V end lost 0 bases, the J end lost 0 bases, and 8 bases lay between the germline ends. Germline V gives CDR1 MGHRA, CDR2 YSYEKL. The CDR3 spells CASSQERFLNTEAFF. The CDR3 DNA is TGCGCCAGCAGCCAAGAGCGATTTTTGAACACTGAAGCTTTCTTT.

V and J are TRBV2 and TRBJ2-7, with 7 bases lining up with TRBD2. Germline V gene sequence: CDR1 SNHLY, CDR2 FYNNEI. The CDR3 has 12 amino acids. The junction had 3 bases not matched to a gene; V was cut back by 7 bases and J by 3 bases. Written as DNA, the CDR3 is TGTGCCAGCAATGCGGGGGTCTACGAGCAGTACTTC. Amino acid sequence: CASNAGVYEQYF.

A single count supports this clone. This chain links TRBV5-1 with TRBJ2-1; D is uncertain. Trimming removed 0 bases at V and 4 bases at J, with 5 bases between. The germline CDR1 and CDR2 sequences are SGHRS and YFSETQ. The CDR3 totals 13 residues. The CDR3 nucleotides are TGCGCCAGCAGCTTGGCAGTGTACAATGAGCAGTTCTTC. Translated, it gives CASSLAVYNEQFF.

V is TRBV7-9 and J is TRBJ2-7, with D possibly TRBD1 on 5 matching bases. The CDR3 totals 12 residues. Trimming removed 6 bases at V and 6 bases at J, with 12 bases between. Germline V CDR1 and CDR2: SEHNR, FQNEAQ (reference sequence). The CDR3 DNA follows: TGTGCCAGCAGTGTCCAGGGCCTCGAGCAGTACTTC. It translates to CASSVQGLEQYF.

This chain uses TRBV5-4 with TRBJ2-7; TRBD2 aligns across 9 bases. The length of the CDR3 is 14 residues. V trimming: 4 bases; J trimming: 5 bases; junction bases outside the gene matches: 7. Germline V gene sequence: CDR1 SGHNT, CDR2 YYREEE (reference sequence). The CDR3 loop reads CASSRSGRIDEQYF. The CDR3 DNA reads as TGTGCCAGCAGCCGTAGCGGGAGAATTGACGAGCAGTACTTC.

This clone was recorded once. The V gene is TRBV10-3, the J gene TRBJ2-5, with D maybe TRBD1 (6 bases). This CDR3 is 16 amino acids long. The germline V gene encodes CDR1 ENHRY and CDR2 SYGVKD. The V and J ends lost 0 bases and 2 bases respectively, with 13 bases between them. CDR3 protein: CAISESGAYQQETQYF. As DNA, the CDR3 is TGTGCCATCAGTGAGTCGGGGGCATACCAACAAGAGACCCAGTACTTC.

The chain has TRBV6-5 and TRBJ1-1; D uncertain. The V gene lost 5 bases and the J gene lost 4 bases, with 8 bases spanning the gap. The CDR3 has 12 amino acids. The germline gives CDR1 MNHEY, CDR2 SVGAGI. In DNA, the CDR3 is TGTGCCAGCAGTCCGCGTACCACTGAAGCTTTCTTT. Translated: CASSPRTTEAFF.

J is TRBJ2-2 and V is TRBV28, with TRBD1 identical over 7 bases. Germline trimming cut 6 bases from V and 0 bases from J; bases unmatched to any gene: 10. Germline CDR1 is MDHEN and CDR2 is SYDVKM. CDR3 size: 17 residues. The CDR3 DNA reads TGTGCCAGCAGATCAGCGATGGGGACAGCGAACACCGGGGAGCTGTTTTTT. Translating gives CASRSAMGTANTGELFF.

This clone showed up just a few times. The chain couples TRBV10-1 to TRBJ1-1; perhaps TRBD1 as D (6 bases). The CDR3 totals 13 residues. CDR1 is WNHNN and CDR2 is SYGVQD in the germline V gene (reference sequence). V was trimmed by 10 bases and J by 0 bases, leaving 12 bases between them. In nucleotides, the CDR3 is TGCGCCACCAGCGGACAGATGAACACTGAAGCTTTCTTT. Translated: CATSGQMNTEAFF.

On this clone itself: The sample has other DNA sequences that encode this CDR3 too. This sequence joins TRBV18 and TRBJ2-7; 8 nucleotides align to TRBD1. CDR1 and CDR2 (germline): KGHSH, LQKENI. V lost 1 base, J lost 7 bases, and 9 bases stayed unmatched. The CDR3 is made up of 15 amino acids. The CDR3 loop reads CASSPQRQGAKEQYF. The CDR3 DNA sequence: TGTGCCAGCTCACCACAGAGGCAGGGGGCGAAAGAGCAGTACTTC. Filled out from reference TRBV18 and TRBJ2-7, the complete variable domain reads NAGVMQNPRHLVRRRGQEARLRCSPMKGHSHVYWYRQLPEEGLKFMVYLQKENIIDESGMPKERFSAEFPKEGPSILRIQQVVRGDSAAYFCASSPQRQGAKEQYFGPGTRLTVT.

The chain is built from TRBV7-3 and TRBJ1-1; the D gene is possibly TRBD1 (6 bases). V dropped 5 bases and J dropped 4 bases, with 14 bases sitting between them. Germline V lookup: CDR1 SGHTA, CDR2 FQGTGA. The CDR3 totals 14 residues. The CDR3 sequence is CASSREGRGTEAFF. CDR3 nucleotides: TGTGCCAGCAGCCGTGAGGGCAGGGGCACTGAAGCTTTCTTT.

This chain uses TRBV6-1 with TRBJ2-1; D not certain. The CDR3 covers 11 residues. Trimming pared 4 bases from V and 4 bases from J, leaving 2 bases between. Germline V lookup: CDR1 MNHNS, CDR2 SASEGT. CDR3 loop: CASSAYNEQFF. The CDR3 DNA sequence: TGTGCCAGCAGTGCATACAATGAGCAGTTCTTC.

This clone was recorded a few times. This chain connects TRBV19 to TRBJ2-6, with 9 positions matching TRBD2. The CDR3 sequence is 15 residues long. Germline V lookup: CDR1 LNHDA, CDR2 SQIVND (reference sequence). The junction had 2 bases not matched to a gene; V was cut back by 8 bases and J by 0 bases. Written as DNA, the CDR3 is TGTGCCAGTTGTAGCGGGAGCTCTGGGGCCAACGTCCTGACTTTC. This gives the protein CASCSGSSGANVLTF.

The V and J genes are TRBV6-1 and TRBJ2-7, with TRBD1 identical over 10 bases. The V segment lost 6 bases and the J segment 4 bases; nucleotides outside the gene matches: 3. Germline V lookup: CDR1 MNHNS, CDR2 SASEGT. CDR3 size: 13 residues. CDR3 sequence: CASSRDRGYEQYF. The CDR3 coding sequence is TGTGCCAGCAGCCGGGACAGGGGTTACGAGCAGTACTTC.